Listed here are 22 T cell receptor beta chains from one sample, sequenced in a study of PD-L1 blockade in urothelial cancer. Sequencing was performed with immunoSEQ multiplex PCR; in TCRdb, only in-frame clones are kept and a portion is missing. The sample has fewer than 90,000 clones, about 91% seen once. Regarding time point: peripheral blood 6 weeks after treatment start. The specimen was PBMCs, collected around atezolizumab (anti-PD-L1) treatment. These TCRs come from a woman aged 80 or older with urothelial cancer.

The V gene is TRBV7-9, the J gene TRBJ1-5, with D possibly TRBD1 on 5 matching bases. The germline V gene encodes CDR1 SEHNR and CDR2 FQNEAQ (reference sequence). The ends were cut back, 4 bases at V and 4 bases at J, with 14 bases in the middle. This CDR3 region has 15 residues. The CDR3 reads CASSSGHRENQPQHF. The CDR3 region has the DNA TGTGCCAGCAGCTCCGGACACCGAGAGAATCAGCCCCAGCATTTT.

As concerns this clone: An end of the junction does not agree with germline; a read error may underlie this. This chain links TRBV30 with TRBJ1-2, with TRBD1 identical over 11 bases. This CDR3 has 13 residues. Germline CDR1 reads GTSNPN; CDR2 reads SVGIG (reference sequence). This chain's CDR3 is CAWSETGGTGGYF. In DNA form, the CDR3 reads TGTGCCTGGAGTGAGACGGGTGGGACAGGGGGTTACTTC.

This chain uses TRBV28 with TRBJ2-1; 8 bases are a match to TRBD2. The CDR3 is made up of 15 amino acids. The germline gives CDR1 MDHEN, CDR2 SYDVKM. J was trimmed by 5 bases and V by 6 bases; bases with no gene match: 9. This CDR3 is CASRIPGLDDNEQFF. CDR3 DNA sequence: TGTGCCAGCAGAATCCCGGGACTAGACGACAATGAGCAGTTCTTC.

This sequence joins TRBV7-9 and TRBJ2-1; TRBD2 might be the D (6 bases). This CDR3 region has 15 residues. Germline values: CDR1 SEHNR, CDR2 FQNEAQ (reference sequence). V lost 4 bases to trimming and J lost 5 bases, with 15 bases between them. In DNA, the CDR3 is TGTGCCAGCAGCTCTTCGACGGGGGATCACAATGAGCAGTTCTTC. Amino acid sequence: CASSSSTGDHNEQFF.

The chain links TRBV7-8 to TRBJ2-7; 12 bases match TRBD2. There are 14 residues in the CDR3. The J segment lost 4 bases and the V segment lost 4 bases, leaving 2 bases of the junction unmatched. Germline CDR1 is SGHVS and CDR2 is FQNEAQ. Here the CDR3 DNA reads TGTGCCAGCAGCTCGACTAGCGGGAGTTACGAGCAGTACTTC. Protein sequence: CASSSTSGSYEQYF. The full variable domain, its missing parts supplied by reference TRBV7-8 and TRBJ2-7, is GAGVSQSPRYKVAKRGQDVALRCDPISGHVSLFWYQQALGQGPEFLTYFQNEAQLDKSGLPSDRFFAERPEGSVSTLKIQRTQQEDSAVYLCASSSTSGSYEQYFGPGTRLTVT.

This sequence joins TRBV15 and TRBJ2-2; 13 positions match TRBD2. Germline CDR1 reads LNHNV; CDR2 reads YYDKDF (reference sequence). V was pared by 6 bases and J by 4 bases, with 2 bases of the junction left unmatched. CDR3 length: 15 amino acids. The chain's CDR3 is CATRLAGGLTGELFF. Written as DNA, the CDR3 is TGTGCCACCAGACTAGCGGGAGGGCTCACCGGGGAGCTGTTTTTT.

The chain uses TRBV5-1 and TRBJ2-3; TRBD2 agrees at 9 bases. The V segment lost 8 bases and the J segment 3 bases; nucleotides outside the gene matches: 13. From germline, CDR1 is SGHRS and CDR2 YFSETQ. The CDR3 consists of 16 residues. As DNA, the CDR3 is TGCGCCAGTAAAAGCGGGAGGTCTGGCTATACAGATACGCAGTATTTT. Its protein product is CASKSGRSGYTDTQYF.

About this clone: Within the sample, other DNA sequences also encode this same CDR3. The chain uses TRBV5-1 and TRBJ1-4, with 7 bases aligning to TRBD1. This CDR3 has 15 amino acids. Per germline, CDR1 SGHRS and CDR2 YFSETQ. Unmatched junction bases numbered 5, after V lost 3 bases and J lost 3 bases. CDR3 DNA: TGCGCCAGCAGCTCGACAGGGCTCTCTAATGAAAAACTGTTTTTT. Protein: CASSSTGLSNEKLFF.

The V and J genes are TRBV5-1 and TRBJ2-5; possibly TRBD1 for D (6 bases). Trimming removed 0 bases at V and 5 bases at J, with 11 bases between. Germline V gene lookup returns CDR1 SGHRS and CDR2 YFSETQ. The CDR3 has 14 residues. The DNA for the CDR3 is TGCGCCAGCAGCTTGGTTAGGCAGGGGGAGACCCAGTACTTC. Translation gives CASSLVRQGETQYF.

V is TRBV9 and J is TRBJ2-1, with D possibly being TRBD2 (6 bases). Germline V gives CDR1 SGDLS, CDR2 YYNGEE. This CDR3 is built from 12 residues. With 2 bases removed from V and 10 bases from J, the gap between germline ends came to 10 bases. The CDR3 protein is CASSVGREEQFF. In nucleotides, the CDR3 is TGTGCCAGCAGCGTGGGGCGGGAAGAGCAGTTCTTC.

The chain uses TRBV15 and TRBJ2-1; TRBD2 agrees at 9 bases. V dropped 1 base and J dropped 9; count of bases not matched to a gene: 10. The CDR3 spans 16 residues. The germline V gene has CDR1 LNHNV and CDR2 YYDKDF (reference sequence). The CDR3 loop is CATSRGTSAGLGEQFF. The CDR3 DNA is TGTGCCACCAGCAGAGGGACTAGCGCGGGGCTAGGTGAGCAGTTCTTC.

This chain links TRBV5-4 with TRBJ1-2, with D maybe TRBD1 (5 bases). There are 15 residues in the CDR3. Deletions cut 0 bases from V and 3 bases from J, with 12 bases between. CDR1 is SGHNT, CDR2 YYREEE, per germline (reference sequence). The CDR3 coding sequence is TGTGCCAGCAGCTTGGTAGGGGCCCCTGACTATGGCTACACCTTC. This gives the protein CASSLVGAPDYGYTF.

The V gene is TRBV14, the J gene TRBJ2-5, with D possibly TRBD1 on 5 matching bases. This CDR3 spans 15 amino acids. In germline, CDR1 is SGHDN, CDR2 FVKESK. The V and J ends lost 0 bases and 5 bases respectively, with 13 bases between them. The CDR3 spells CASSQDYRSTETQYF. Written as DNA, the CDR3 is TGTGCCAGCAGCCAAGATTACAGGTCGACTGAGACCCAGTACTTC.

The genes are TRBV2 and TRBJ1-4; no clear D gene. Trimming left V 7 bases short and J 7 bases short, with 13 bases between. Germline-derived CDR1 and CDR2 are SNHLY and FYNNEI. CDR3 length: 13 amino acids. The CDR3 reads CASKALAGEKLFF. As DNA, the CDR3 is TGTGCCAGCAAAGCTCTGGCGGGTGAAAAACTGTTTTTT. Variable domain in full (rest from reference TRBV2 and TRBJ1-4): EPEVTQTPSHQVTQMGQEVILRCVPISNHLYFYWYRQILGQKVEFLVSFYNNEISEKSEIFDDQFSVERPDGSNFTLKIRSTKLEDSAMYFCASKALAGEKLFFGSGTQLSVL.

This clone was observed a single time. J is TRBJ1-2 and V is TRBV7-9; no clear D gene. The CDR3 runs 14 residues. Germline V gene lookup returns CDR1 SEHNR and CDR2 FQNEAQ (reference sequence). Trimming removed 5 bases from V and 8 bases from J, with 18 bases in between. The CDR3 nucleotides read TGTGCCAGCAGCCGAGCCGGGAGGGTAGAGGGCTACACCTTC. Translating it yields CASSRAGRVEGYTF.

The CDR3: CASSEDRGNQPQHF. The CDR3 nucleotides read TGTGCCAGCAGTGAAGACAGGGGGAATCAGCCCCAGCATTTT. This chain links TRBV6-1 with TRBJ1-5, with TRBD1 identical over 8 bases. CDR3 length equals 14 residues. Losses at the gene ends were 1 base for V and 4 bases for J; bases not matched to a gene: 0. From germline, CDR1 is MNHNS and CDR2 SASEGT.

The rearrangement joins TRBV10-1 to TRBJ1-1; TRBD1 aligns across 8 bases. In germline, CDR1 is WNHNN, CDR2 SYGVQD (reference sequence). CDR3 length: 13 amino acids. J gave up 5 bases and V 6 bases, and 5 bases lay outside the gene matches. The CDR3 spells CASRGQGGTEAFF. In DNA form, the CDR3 reads TGCGCCAGCAGAGGACAGGGAGGGACTGAAGCTTTCTTT.

This clone was seen more than once but under ten times. At one end, the junction sequence differs from germline, possibly due to a read error. The chain combines TRBV15 with TRBJ1-2; D unresolved. The CDR3 contains 13 residues. Germline CDR1 and CDR2: LNHNV and YYDKDF (reference sequence). The CDR3 loop reads CATSRDYMAGLSF. The DNA of the CDR3 is TGTGCCACCAGCAGAGATTATATGGCTGGCCTCTCCTTC.

The chain employs TRBV19 and TRBJ1-1; 7 bases are shared with TRBD1. The V gene's germline CDR1 is LNHDA and CDR2 SQIVND (reference sequence). The CDR3 covers 16 residues. After removal of 0 bases from V and 4 bases from J, the junction contained 8 bases not matched to a gene. The CDR3 spells CASSIEAGGLVTEAFF. Written as DNA, the CDR3 is TGTGCCAGTAGTATAGAGGCAGGGGGGTTGGTCACTGAAGCTTTCTTT.

The V gene is TRBV15, the J gene TRBJ2-7; TRBD2 matches 14 bases. The CDR3 contains 16 residues. Germline V CDR1 and CDR2: LNHNV, YYDKDF (reference sequence). The J segment lost 4 bases and the V segment lost 5 bases, leaving 7 bases of the junction unmatched. The CDR3 here is CATSSPGTSGSYEQYF. In nucleotides, the CDR3 is TGTGCCACCAGCTCCCCAGGGACTAGCGGGAGTTACGAGCAGTACTTC.

The genes are TRBV5-4 and TRBJ2-5, with 11 bases lining up with TRBD2. CDR3 length equals 14 residues. Germline CDR1 and CDR2: SGHNT and YYREEE (reference sequence). Unmatched junction bases numbered 9, after V lost 10 bases and J lost 4 bases. As DNA, the CDR3 is TGTGCCGGGGGTAGCGGGAGGGCCCGAGAGACCCAGTACTTC. As protein: CAGGSGRARETQYF. Based on the CDR3 plus reference TRBV5-4 and TRBJ2-5, the full variable domain is ETGVTQSPTHLIKTRGQQVTLRCSSQSGHNTVSWYQQALGQGPQFIFQYYREEENGRGNFPPRFSGLQFPNYSSELNVNALELDDSALYLCAGGSGRARETQYFGPGTRLLVL.

CDR3 loop: CASSVEGGTGYTF. Written as DNA, the CDR3 is TGTGCCAGCAGCGTAGAAGGAGGGACCGGCTACACCTTC. V is TRBV9 and J is TRBJ1-2; TRBD1 might be the D (5 bases). This CDR3 contains 13 residues. With 0 bases removed from V and 8 bases from J, the gap between germline ends came to 11 bases. In germline, CDR1 is SGDLS, CDR2 YYNGEE.